The rows below give T cell receptor beta chains drawn from one sample of a study of blood T cell repertoires in COVID-19. TCRdb's table, derived via immunoSEQ multiplex PCR, lists solely in-frame clones and lacks some. The repertoire consists of 330,000 or so clones, with about nine tenths occurring once and the leading ten covering 9.9%. Sequencing input: peripheral blood. These receptors came from a man aged 25 to 40 with COVID-19, enrolled during active disease. Each CDR3 is given with its conserved first and last residue. The D gene is left open where the match is weak. For some rows the clone size is stated as once, few or many, or as a class when expanded; others skip it.

cdr3_nt	cdr3_aa	clone_size	cdr3_length	v_call	j_call	d_call
TGCGCCAGCAGCTGGGAGCGGGAGGCGTACAATGAGCAGTTCTTC	CASSWEREAYNEQFF	.	15	TRBV5-1	TRBJ2-1	TRBD2
TGTGCCACCAGCCCCGGGACAGGGAACTCTGGGGCCAACGTCCTGACTTTC	CATSPGTGNSGANVLTF	.	17	TRBV24-1	TRBJ2-6	TRBD1
TGTGCCAGCAGTTTAGGAGGTGAAAAGCAGTATTTT	CASSLGGEKQYF	.	12	TRBV12-3/TRBV12-4	TRBJ2-3	.
TGTGCCAGCTCCCCTTCCTACCAGACTGCCACAGATACGCAGTATTTT	CASSPSYQTATDTQYF	.	16	TRBV18	TRBJ2-3	.
TGCAGCGGGACAGGGATAGGCACAGATACGCAGTATTTT	CSGTGIGTDTQYF	.	13	TRBV29-1	TRBJ2-3	TRBD1
TGTGCCAGCAGCTCGGGACAGGCGAACACCGGGGAGCTGTTTTTT	CASSSGQANTGELFF	.	15	TRBV3-1/TRBV3-2	TRBJ2-2	TRBD1
TGTGCCAGCAGCTTGTCCAGCTCCTACAATGAGCAGTTCTTC	CASSLSSSYNEQFF	.	14	TRBV7-9	TRBJ2-1	.
TGTGCCAGCAGCGATTGGGGGCGAGGAGATACGCAGTATTTT	CASSDWGRGDTQYF	.	14	TRBV9	TRBJ2-3	.
TGTGCCAGCAGCTTAAGACAGGGCCGGAATTCACCCCTCCACTTT	CASSLRQGRNSPLHF	.	15	TRBV7-2	TRBJ1-6	TRBD1
TGTGCCAGCAGCTTGACGGTGGCAGGCTATGGCTACACCTTC	CASSLTVAGYGYTF	once	14	TRBV5-4	TRBJ1-2	.
TGTGCCAGCAGAATAACAGATAAGCAGTTCTTC	CASRITDKQFF	.	11	TRBV12-3/TRBV12-4	TRBJ2-1	.
TGTGCCAGCAGTCTGGGACAGGGTGTAGGAGAGACCCAGTACTTC	CASSLGQGVGETQYF	.	15	TRBV28	TRBJ2-5	TRBD1
TGTGCCAGCAGCCCCACTAGCGGCACAGATACGCAGTATTTT	CASSPTSGTDTQYF	.	14	TRBV7-2	TRBJ2-3	TRBD2
TGTGCCAGCAGTTTATATATAGTCGGGAGGGGCGGCTACACCTTC	CASSLYIVGRGGYTF	.	15	TRBV28	TRBJ1-2	.